These 30 T cell receptor beta chains were all obtained from the same sample, sequenced in a study of blood T cell repertoires in COVID-19. Sequencing was performed with immunoSEQ multiplex PCR; in TCRdb, only in-frame clones are kept and a portion is missing. The table lists more than 150,000 clones, around 84% of them singletons. Specimen: peripheral blood. The receptors originated from a woman between 50 and 59 years old with acute or convalescent COVID-19.

The chain links TRBV19 to TRBJ1-2, with 8 positions matching TRBD1. Germline V gene lookup returns CDR1 LNHDA and CDR2 SQIVND (reference sequence). V dropped 2 bases and J dropped 8; count of bases not matched to a gene: 13. The CDR3 runs 16 residues. The CDR3 here is CASSIPSGQVVGGYTF. For the CDR3, the DNA is TGTGCCAGTAGTATACCCTCGGGACAGGTGGTCGGGGGCTACACCTTC.

The J gene is TRBJ2-1, the V gene TRBV7-2, with 7 bases that match TRBD2. The trim removed 5 bases at V and 7 bases at J, leaving 8 bases unmatched. The CDR3 consists of 14 residues. Germline values: CDR1 SGHTA, CDR2 FQGNSA. The CDR3 here is CASSPSGARNEQFF. CDR3 DNA: TGTGCCAGCAGCCCTAGCGGTGCAAGGAATGAGCAGTTCTTC. Looking up the rest from reference TRBV7-2 and TRBJ2-1 gives the full variable domain: GAGVSQSPSNKVTEKGKDVELRCDPISGHTALYWYRQSLGQGLEFLIYFQGNSAPDKSGLPSDRFSAERTGGSVSTLTIQRTQQEDSAVYLCASSPSGARNEQFFGPGTRLTVL.

The chain couples TRBV4-2 to TRBJ2-5; tentatively, D is TRBD2 (5 bases). Deletions cut 0 bases from V and 5 bases from J, with 13 bases between. From germline, CDR1 is LGHNA and CDR2 YNFKEQ. This CDR3 spans 15 amino acids. The CDR3 DNA reads TGTGCCAGCAGCCAAGAAGACTATACGACCGAGACCCAGTACTTC. It codes for CASSQEDYTTETQYF.

The chain couples TRBV12-5 to TRBJ2-1; 7 bases are shared with TRBD1. The germline gives CDR1 LGHNT, CDR2 FRNRAP. Losses at the gene ends were 5 bases for V and 0 bases for J; bases not matched to a gene: 4. The CDR3 extends over 15 amino acids. In nucleotides, the CDR3 is TGTGCTAGTGGTCAAGGGGACAGCTCCTACAATGAGCAGTTCTTC. It is translated as CASGQGDSSYNEQFF.

This clone was found a few times. V usage is TRBV27 and J usage is TRBJ2-6, with 10 bases lining up with TRBD1. From germline, CDR1 is MNHEY and CDR2 SMNVEV (reference sequence). Trimming removed 5 bases from V and 4 bases from J; junction bases left unmatched: 11. CDR3 length: 18 residues. Here the CDR3 reads CASSRRDRGSSGANVLTF. In nucleotides, the CDR3 is TGTGCCAGCAGTCGCCGGGACAGGGGCAGCAGCGGGGCCAACGTCCTGACTTTC.

This clone was seen only once. The CDR3 here is CASSQSGGVGYTF. CDR3 in DNA: TGTGCCAGCAGCCAATCAGGGGGCGTCGGCTACACCTTC. The J gene is TRBJ1-2, the V gene TRBV3-1 (or the pseudogene TRBV3-2), with 8 bases that match TRBD1. V shed 2 bases and J 8 bases; nucleotides not matched to a gene: 4. Germline V gene lookup returns CDR1 LGHDT and CDR2 YNNKEL (reference sequence). The CDR3 sequence is 13 residues long.

This clone has just a few counts. The chain is built from TRBV11-2 and TRBJ1-6; no clear D. Looked up from germline, CDR1 is SGHAT and CDR2 is FQNNGV. The CDR3 covers 15 residues. V dropped 1 base and J dropped 6 bases, with 10 bases sitting between them. The chain's CDR3 is CASSLVRMGNSPLHF. For the CDR3, the DNA is TGTGCCAGCAGCTTAGTGAGGATGGGTAATTCACCCCTCCACTTT.

V is TRBV10-3 and J is TRBJ1-4, with D maybe TRBD1 (6 bases). The V gene's germline CDR1 is ENHRY and CDR2 SYGVKD. V lost 0 bases and J 6 bases, leaving 11 bases between the germline ends. This CDR3 contains 15 residues. The CDR3 sequence: CAISESGAGDEKLFF. CDR3 coding DNA: TGTGCCATCAGTGAGTCGGGAGCAGGGGATGAAAAACTGTTTTTT.

Note on this clone: The junction does not match germline at one end; this may be a read error. This chain links TRBV18 with TRBJ1-1, with unresolved D. The CDR3 loop spans 14 amino acids. The V gene's germline CDR1 is KGHSH and CDR2 LQKENI. CDR3 nucleotides: TGTGCCAGCCCACCCATTGGAGGGAACACTGAAGCTTTCTTT. Translated, it gives CASPPIGGNTEAFF.

This clone was counted a few times. CDR3 sequence reads: CASTSRTGPQRGNTIYF. The CDR3 DNA sequence: TGCGCCAGCACGAGTCGGACAGGACCTCAGAGAGGAAACACCATATATTTT. The V and J genes are TRBV10-2 and TRBJ1-3, with TRBD1 identical over 7 bases. V was clipped by 7 bases and J by 4 bases; unmatched bases: 16. This CDR3 has 17 amino acids. Germline assignment: CDR1 WSHSY and CDR2 SAAADI.

The chain recombines TRBV11-3 with TRBJ2-5; 7 bases match TRBD2. The CDR3 spans 14 residues. CDR1 and CDR2 (germline): SGHNT, YENEEA. The V and J ends lost 5 bases and 5 bases, in that order; junction bases with no gene match: 8. The CDR3 DNA sequence: TGTGCCAGCAGCCAAGCGGGGTTTGAGGAGACCCAGTACTTC. It codes for CASSQAGFEETQYF.

The chain employs TRBV18 and TRBJ1-2, with 8 bases that match TRBD1. There are 14 residues in the CDR3. The V and J ends lost 6 bases and 7 bases, in that order; junction bases with no gene match: 10. The germline V gene has CDR1 KGHSH and CDR2 LQKENI. The CDR3 here is CASSPGDRGRGYTF. The CDR3 coding sequence is TGTGCCAGCTCCCCAGGCGACAGGGGCCGTGGCTACACCTTC.

The CDR3 nucleotides are TGCGCCAGCAGCTCATTTCCGGGGGGGGCCACAGATACGCAGTATTTT. Amino acids: CASSSFPGGATDTQYF. The chain links TRBV5-1 to TRBJ2-3, with 8 bases lining up with TRBD2. Germline-derived CDR1 and CDR2 are SGHRS and YFSETQ. This CDR3 comprises 16 residues. The J segment lost 2 bases and the V segment lost 3 bases, leaving 8 bases of the junction unmatched.

CDR3 sequence (DNA): TGTGCCAGCAGCCCGTACTCTGGGGCCAACGTCCTGACTTTC. Its protein is CASSPYSGANVLTF. This chain links TRBV5-6 with TRBJ2-6; D not resolved. Trimming shortened V by 4 bases and J by 0 bases, and 5 bases separated the two germline ends. The germline V gene encodes CDR1 SGHDT and CDR2 YYEEEE. The CDR3 spans 14 residues.

This clone was recorded once. CDR3 region: CASSPGLAGVRRNEQYF. CDR3 nucleotide sequence: TGTGCCAGCAGCCCGGGACTAGCGGGAGTTAGACGGAACGAGCAGTACTTC. The chain joins TRBV3-1 (or the pseudogene TRBV3-2) to TRBJ2-7; 14 positions agree with TRBD2. V was clipped by 4 bases and J by 5 bases; unmatched bases: 10. This CDR3 spans 17 amino acids. The V gene's germline CDR1 is LGHDT and CDR2 YNNKEL (reference sequence).

The rearrangement joins TRBV4-3 to TRBJ1-6; the match to TRBD1 covers 11 bases. V was clipped by 1 base and J by 7 bases; unmatched bases: 3. CDR3 length equals 16 residues. Germline V CDR1 and CDR2: LGHNA, YSLEER. CDR3 nucleotides: TGCGCCAGCAGCCAAGCGGGACAGGGGGGAAATTCACCCCTCCACTTT. Its protein is CASSQAGQGGNSPLHF.

The rearrangement joins TRBV2 to TRBJ2-2; D possibly corresponds to TRBD1 (6 bases). The CDR3 sequence is 15 residues long. CDR1 and CDR2 from the germline V gene are SNHLY and FYNNEI. The V end was cut by 6 bases, the J end by 0 bases, with 11 bases between. The CDR3 DNA follows: TGTGCCAGCAGGGAGGACAGCCCGAACACCGGGGAGCTGTTTTTT. Protein product: CASREDSPNTGELFF.

The chain uses TRBV12-3 or TRBV12-4 and TRBJ1-6, with D possibly being TRBD1 (5 bases). V was shortened by 3 bases and J by 8 bases, with 5 bases between the two germline ends. The CDR3 extends over 12 amino acids. The CDR3 DNA follows: TGTGCCAGCAGTTTCAGGGATTCACCCCTCCACTTT. Amino acid sequence: CASSFRDSPLHF.

The chain links TRBV12-5 to TRBJ1-1; tentative D call: TRBD1 (5 bases). The CDR3 consists of 13 residues. V was pared by 2 bases and J by 8 bases, with 12 bases between. Germline CDR1 LGHNT, CDR2 FRNRAP. The CDR3 reads CASGLSGSREAFF. The CDR3 region has the DNA TGTGCTAGTGGTTTGTCAGGGTCTAGGGAAGCTTTCTTT.

The V and J genes are TRBV29-1 and TRBJ2-7; D is possibly TRBD1 (6 bases). CDR1 and CDR2 from the germline V gene are SQVTM and ANQGSEA. The germline V and J ends were trimmed by 4 bases and 6 bases, with 13 bases remaining between them. This CDR3 is built from 12 residues. The CDR3 protein is CSVVPGDGEQYF. The CDR3 DNA reads as TGCAGCGTTGTCCCAGGGGACGGCGAGCAGTACTTC.

This clone was counted a few times. This chain joins TRBV19 and TRBJ1-5, with 7 nucleotides matching TRBD1. The V segment lost 5 bases and the J segment 0 bases; nucleotides outside the gene matches: 4. The CDR3 loop spans 15 amino acids. Per germline, CDR1 LNHDA and CDR2 SQIVND (reference sequence). DNA of the CDR3: TGTGCCAGTAGTGCGGGACAGCATAGCAATCAGCCCCAGCATTTT. Its translation is CASSAGQHSNQPQHF.

The chain employs TRBV6-5 and TRBJ2-7; 9 positions agree with TRBD1. The V and J ends lost 6 bases and 4 bases, in that order; junction bases with no gene match: 4. Germline V lookup: CDR1 MNHEY, CDR2 SVGAGI. The CDR3 contains 13 residues. The CDR3 DNA follows: TGTGCCAGCAGGGAGGACAGGGGATACGAGCAGTACTTC. It codes for CASREDRGYEQYF.

This clone was observed once. The gene calls are TRBV24-1 and TRBJ1-5, with D perhaps matching TRBD1 (5 bases). V lost 4 bases to trimming and J lost 4 bases, with 13 bases between them. CDR3 size: 15 residues. Germline loops: CDR1 KGHDR, CDR2 SFDVKD. CDR3 loop: CATSDPRQLNQPQHF. Here the CDR3 DNA reads TGTGCCACCAGTGACCCCAGACAGCTAAATCAGCCCCAGCATTTT.

The chain joins TRBV7-8 to TRBJ1-2, with a tentative D call TRBD1 (5 bases). V was cut by 4 bases and J by 1 base, with 13 bases left in between. Germline CDR1 SGHVS, CDR2 FQNEAQ. This CDR3 is built from 15 residues. The CDR3 coding sequence is TGTGCCAGCAGCTACCGACAGTCCTTTAACTATGGCTACACCTTC. This encodes CASSYRQSFNYGYTF.

The genes are TRBV4-2 and TRBJ2-1; 14 bases match TRBD2. Per the germline V gene, CDR1 is LGHNA and CDR2 is YNFKEQ. With V trimmed by 8 bases and J by 7 bases, 10 bases remained unmatched. The CDR3 spans 16 residues. As DNA, the CDR3 is TGTGCCAGCTGCGCTGAGGGACTAGCGGGGGTAAATGAGCAGTTCTTC. Translation: CASCAEGLAGVNEQFF.

This chain joins TRBV27 and TRBJ2-7; the D gene is possibly TRBD1 (5 bases). The ends were cut back, 9 bases at V and 2 bases at J, with 14 bases in the middle. The CDR3 has 13 residues. The germline gives CDR1 MNHEY, CDR2 SMNVEV (reference sequence). The CDR3 DNA is TGTGCCAGTTGCCAGGGCCCCACCTACGAGCAGTACTTC. This sequence encodes CASCQGPTYEQYF.

The CDR3 DNA is TGTGCCAGCTCCCAGTCAGATACGCAGTATTTT. This encodes CASSQSDTQYF. This sequence joins TRBV9 and TRBJ2-3, with unresolved D. V was clipped by 7 bases and J by 4 bases, with 7 bases between them. The CDR3 runs to 11 residues. Germline loops: CDR1 SGDLS, CDR2 YYNGEE.

The V call is TRBV14, the J call TRBJ2-5; no clear D gene. The germline V and J ends were trimmed by 2 bases and 1 base, with 8 bases remaining between them. The CDR3 has 14 residues. The V gene's germline CDR1 is SGHDN and CDR2 FVKESK. The CDR3 loop is CASSQLQLQETQYF. The CDR3 DNA reads TGTGCCAGCAGCCAATTACAGCTCCAAGAGACCCAGTACTTC.

The genes are TRBV27 and TRBJ1-1; 12 bases are a match to TRBD1. Losses at the gene ends were 3 bases for V and 0 bases for J; bases not matched to a gene: 2. The CDR3 contains 16 residues. Looked up from germline, CDR1 is MNHEY and CDR2 is SMNVEV (reference sequence). CDR3 loop: CASSFGTGGLNTEAFF. The CDR3 bases are TGTGCCAGCAGTTTTGGGACAGGGGGCCTGAACACTGAAGCTTTCTTT.

The chain combines TRBV2 with TRBJ2-5; D is unclear. Germline V gene lookup returns CDR1 SNHLY and CDR2 FYNNEI. Deletions cut 7 bases from V and 5 bases from J, with 14 bases between. The CDR3 covers 13 residues. The CDR3 loop is CASKTSARETQYF. In DNA, the CDR3 is TGTGCCAGCAAAACCTCGGCGAGGGAGACCCAGTACTTC.